This entry lists 8 T cell receptor beta chains sequenced from one sample in a study of T cell responses to AZD1222 COVID-19 vaccine (dated by TCRdb to 2020 to 2023). Library method: the immunoSEQ multiplex PCR assay. Sourced from immuneACCESS, this table was stored by TCRdb with only in-frame sequences that have V and J called. A share of the clones is absent; for the studies checked, an unresolved V gene accounts for under half, and the remainder has no known explanation. Counted in this sample were tens of thousands of clones; approximately 91% of them appeared once. The ten top clones hold roughly 5% of the sample. The sample's time point, from its label and the paper: about 28 days (+/-7) after the second vaccine dose. Sequenced material: peripheral blood, taken 28 days after the second AZD1222 dose. These receptors came from an adult who received the AZD1222 COVID-19 vaccine.

The rearrangement links TRBV19 to TRBJ1-4; D is uncertain. This CDR3 contains 15 residues. V lost 5 bases and J 0 bases, leaving 10 bases between the germline ends. The V gene's germline CDR1 is LNHDA and CDR2 SQIVND (reference sequence). The CDR3 here is CASSSSQTTNEKLFF. The CDR3 region has the DNA TGTGCCAGTAGTTCCTCGCAGACAACTAATGAAAAACTGTTTTTT.

This chain uses TRBV6-5 with TRBJ1-2; 9 bases line up with TRBD1. This CDR3 region has 16 residues. V lost 4 bases and J lost 4; bases outside the gene matches: 10. CDR1 is MNHEY and CDR2 is SVGAGI in the germline V gene. This chain's CDR3 is CASSFIQGAFSYGYTF. The CDR3 DNA sequence: TGTGCCAGCAGTTTCATACAGGGGGCGTTTTCCTATGGCTACACCTTC.

The rearrangement joins TRBV7-2 to TRBJ2-2; 14 bases line up with TRBD2. V gave up 5 bases and J gave up 7 bases; unmatched junction bases: 3. Germline V CDR1 and CDR2: SGHTA, FQGNSA. CDR3 size: 15 residues. CDR3: CASSPTSGRVGELFF. CDR3 bases: TGTGCCAGCAGCCCGACTAGCGGGAGGGTCGGGGAGCTGTTTTTT.

V is TRBV6-1 and J is TRBJ1-1; D might be TRBD1 (5 bases). There are 13 residues in the CDR3. V lost 3 bases to trimming and J lost 9 bases, with 14 bases between them. Germline-derived CDR1 and CDR2 are MNHNS and SASEGT. CDR3 sequence: CASSEGRKTKAFF. DNA for the CDR3: TGTGCCAGCAGTGAGGGGCGAAAGACTAAAGCTTTCTTT.

The genes are TRBV7-2 and TRBJ1-3; 7 nucleotides line up with TRBD1. CDR3 length equals 16 residues. The V and J ends lost 5 bases and 0 bases, in that order; junction bases with no gene match: 7. Germline values: CDR1 SGHTA, CDR2 FQGNSA. The CDR3 here is CASSQGGGSSGNTIYF. For the CDR3, the DNA is TGTGCCAGCAGCCAAGGGGGCGGTAGCTCTGGAAACACCATATATTTT.

J is TRBJ2-4 and V is TRBV6-2 or TRBV6-3; TRBD2 might be the D (5 bases). V lost 6 bases and J lost 8, with 17 bases in between. Germline V gene data show CDR1 as MNHEY and CDR2 as SVGEGT. CDR3 length equals 14 residues. CDR3 DNA sequence: TGTGCCAGCAGCCCCGGGGAAGGCGTCGACATTCAGTACTTC. It codes for CASSPGEGVDIQYF.

This sequence joins TRBV21-1 and TRBJ1-5; the table's D gene call, TRBD1, was not cross checked with the DNA. TRBV21-1 represents a pseudogene. The CDR3 spans 15 residues. The CDR3 nucleotides are TGTGCCAGCAGCTCTGAGGGGGCCCCTGGGCAGCCCCAGCATTTT. Residues: CASSSEGAPGQPQHF.

V and J are TRBV6-1 and TRBJ2-1; 11 nucleotides align to TRBD2. From germline, CDR1 is MNHNS and CDR2 SASEGT. Trimming at V came to 0 bases and at J to 12 bases, leaving 10 bases not matched to a gene. The CDR3 extends over 16 amino acids. The CDR3 loop reads CASSEARLAGKEGQFF. The DNA of the CDR3 is TGTGCCAGCAGTGAAGCACGACTAGCGGGAAAGGAGGGGCAGTTCTTC.